This is a list of T cell receptor beta chains from one sample in a study of blood T cell repertoires in COVID-19. The assay was immunoSEQ multiplex PCR, and TCRdb's table has in-frame clones only and misses some. This sample has 490,000 or so clones; about 88% occur once, and the top ten carry around 7.9%. The specimen sequenced was PBMCs or T cells enriched from blood (not recorded which). The receptor set was obtained from a woman between 55 and 75 years old who had recovered from COVID-19. Both conserved end residues are part of each CDR3. The D gene is left open where the match is weak. Expanded clones are given a class, and other clones once, few, many or no size at all.

DNA: TGTGCCAGCAGCTTGGAGATAGGGGGTAGGCAGCCCCAGCATTTT; CDR3: CASSLEIGGRQPQHF; D: .; J: TRBJ1-5; size: .; V: TRBV5-5
DNA: TGCGCCAGCAGCCAAGATTACCTACGGGGCACAGATACGCAGTATTTT; CDR3: CASSQDYLRGTDTQYF; D: .; J: TRBJ2-3; size: .; V: TRBV4-1
DNA: TGTGCCAGCTCACCACTTGAGGATGAAAAACTGTTTTTT; CDR3: CASSPLEDEKLFF; D: .; J: TRBJ1-4; size: .; V: TRBV18
DNA: TGTGCCAGCACCGACAGGGCGGACACCGGGGAGCTGTTTTTT; CDR3: CASTDRADTGELFF; D: TRBD1; J: TRBJ2-2; size: .; V: TRBV6-5
DNA: TGCGCCAGCAGCCAAGAGACAGGGGGTTTTTCACCCCTCCACTTT; CDR3: CASSQETGGFSPLHF; D: TRBD1; J: TRBJ1-6; size: .; V: TRBV4-1
DNA: TGTGCCAGCAGTTACTTACAAAGCTCCTACAATGAGCAGTTCTTC; CDR3: CASSYLQSSYNEQFF; D: .; J: TRBJ2-1; size: .; V: TRBV6-5
DNA: TGTGCCAGCAGCTTGCAGGGCAGTTACGAGCAGTACTTC; CDR3: CASSLQGSYEQYF; D: .; J: TRBJ2-7; size: .; V: TRBV5-8
DNA: TGTGCCAGCTCACCAACAGGGAGTAGAGATCAGCCCCAGCATTTT; CDR3: CASSPTGSRDQPQHF; D: .; J: TRBJ1-5; size: .; V: TRBV18
DNA: TGTGCCAGCAGCTTGGGGCCGGGGGGCAGGACCTACGAGCAGTACTTC; CDR3: CASSLGPGGRTYEQYF; D: .; J: TRBJ2-7; size: .; V: TRBV5-8
DNA: TGTGCCAGCAGCGCTCGCGATGAGCAGTTCTTC; CDR3: CASSARDEQFF; D: .; J: TRBJ2-1; size: .; V: TRBV9
DNA: TGTGCCAGCAGCCTCGGACAAACGAATTCACCCCTCCACTTT; CDR3: CASSLGQTNSPLHF; D: .; J: TRBJ1-6; size: once; V: TRBV27
DNA: TGCGCCACCCCAAGGGCCCAGGGTCAGCCCCAGCATTTT; CDR3: CATPRAQGQPQHF; D: .; J: TRBJ1-5; size: once; V: TRBV5-1
DNA: TGTGCCACCAGTGATTTCGGGCAGGGGAAGGCCGGGGAGCTGTTTTTT; CDR3: CATSDFGQGKAGELFF; D: .; J: TRBJ2-2; size: .; V: TRBV24-1
DNA: TGTGCCAGCAGCTTAGGGCGGATTACTAATGAAAAACTGTTTTTT; CDR3: CASSLGRITNEKLFF; D: .; J: TRBJ1-4; size: .; V: TRBV7-9
DNA: TGTGCCAGCAGCCCTCAAAACATGGACAATGAGCAGTTCTTC; CDR3: CASSPQNMDNEQFF; D: .; J: TRBJ2-1; size: .; V: TRBV9
DNA: TGTGCCACCAGTGACACCGGGACAGTCCACTCTGGGGCCAACGTCCTGACTTTC; CDR3: CATSDTGTVHSGANVLTF; D: TRBD1; J: TRBJ2-6; size: .; V: TRBV24-1
DNA: TGTGCCAGCAGTTTTACGGGACAGGGATTGAATCAGCCCCAGCATTTT; CDR3: CASSFTGQGLNQPQHF; D: TRBD1; J: TRBJ1-5; size: .; V: TRBV2
DNA: TGTGCCAGCTCTTACCGGTTCGGGGGGTGGTTTTTT; CDR3: CASSYRFGGWFF; D: .; J: TRBJ1-3; size: .; V: TRBV2
DNA: TGTGCCAGCAGTTACTCCTCCGATCAGCCCCAGCATTTT; CDR3: CASSYSSDQPQHF; D: .; J: TRBJ1-5; size: .; V: TRBV6-5
DNA: TGTGCCAGCAGTTACCCCCCGGCCCAGTACTTC; CDR3: CASSYPPAQYF; D: .; J: TRBJ2-5; size: .; V: TRBV6-5
DNA: TGTGCCAGCAGTTTGCCCGGGTCTTACGAGCAGTACTTC; CDR3: CASSLPGSYEQYF; D: .; J: TRBJ2-7; size: .; V: TRBV28
DNA: TGTGCCAGCAGCTGTGGGCGGACAGCTCAAAATGAAAAACTGTTTTTT; CDR3: CASSCGRTAQNEKLFF; D: .; J: TRBJ1-4; size: .; V: TRBV21-1
DNA: TGCGCCAGCAGCACCTCCATCGACAGGGTAGACACCATATATTTT; CDR3: CASSTSIDRVDTIYF; D: TRBD1; J: TRBJ1-3; size: .; V: TRBV5-1
DNA: TGTGCCAGCAGCTTGGACAGCATTCAAGAGACCCAGTACTTC; CDR3: CASSLDSIQETQYF; D: .; J: TRBJ2-5; size: .; V: TRBV5-8
DNA: TGTGCCAGCACCGCCCAGGCAACCTCCTACAATGAGCAGTTCTTC; CDR3: CASTAQATSYNEQFF; D: .; J: TRBJ2-1; size: .; V: TRBV9
DNA: TGCGCCAGCACCAGGGACAGCATCCTCTATGGCTACACCTTC; CDR3: CASTRDSILYGYTF; D: TRBD1; J: TRBJ1-2; size: .; V: TRBV5-1
DNA: TGTGCCAGCGGCCTGGGGCAGGGCCCTTGGCCCCAGCATTTT; CDR3: CASGLGQGPWPQHF; D: .; J: TRBJ1-5; size: .; V: TRBV28
DNA: TGTGCCAGCAGCATGCGGGTGTCAACTAATGAAAAACTGTTTTTT; CDR3: CASSMRVSTNEKLFF; D: .; J: TRBJ1-4; size: .; V: TRBV7-8
DNA: TGTGCCAGCAGCCAGACCAACAGGGGACGTAATTCACCCCTCCACTTT; CDR3: CASSQTNRGRNSPLHF; D: TRBD1; J: TRBJ1-6; size: .; V: TRBV3-1/TRBV3-2
DNA: TGTGCCAGCAGTGAAGGCGGCAGGGGAACTGAAGCTTTCTTT; CDR3: CASSEGGRGTEAFF; D: .; J: TRBJ1-1; size: .; V: TRBV25-1
DNA: TGTGCCAGCAGCCAGGTAGGACAGGGATTAATCTACGAGCAGTACTTC; CDR3: CASSQVGQGLIYEQYF; D: TRBD1; J: TRBJ2-7; size: .; V: TRBV4-2
DNA: TGCGCCAGCAGCTTCGGGCTTGGGGGAGGTCAGCCCCAGCATTTT; CDR3: CASSFGLGGGQPQHF; D: .; J: TRBJ1-5; size: .; V: TRBV5-1